This T cell receptor (beta chain) was found in a study of vaccination effects on CD4 cells after COVID-19. At the level of the study: It was a median of 72 days after the second dose that post-vaccine samples were obtained.

Clones were sequenced by immunoSEQ multiplex PCR, and TCRdb holds only the in-frame ones, with some missing. The sample contains over 9,000 clones, around 76% of which appear only once. Trimming removed 3 bases from V and 5 bases from J, with 8 bases in between. The length of the CDR3 is 11 residues. Per germline, CDR1 DFQATT and CDR2 SNEGSKA (reference sequence). As regards this clone: Its antigen is not known.

Following 10 days of culture, CD4+ T cells were isolated. Two doses of either BNT162b2 or mRNA-1273 were given to each participant. IL-2 medium was substituted for half the medium on days 3 and 7. This sample comprised CD4+ T cells from PBMCs cultured without peptide, obtained after COVID-19 vaccination. The V and J genes are TRBV20-1 and TRBJ2-7, with TRBD1 as a possible D gene (5 bases). This sequence was found in a human donor who received a COVID-19 vaccine. This CDR3 reads CSARTANEQYF. The CDR3 coding sequence is TGCAGTGCTAGGACAGCCAACGAGCAGTACTTC.